This T cell receptor (beta chain) was obtained from a study of cytomegalovirus exposure and HLA in healthy donors. Study-wide points: Many donors shared some public TCRs, even though most TCR sequences were rare.

The CDR3 is 13 amino acids. The V end was cut by 1 base, the J end by 5 bases, with 10 bases between. Germline CDR1 SGHNT, CDR2 YYREEE (reference sequence). Clones were read by immunoSEQ multiplex PCR, and TCRdb kept only the in-frame ones, dropping some. The sample shows some 63,000 clones, 89% of them seen only once. On this clone: Its antigen is as yet unknown.

The TCR comes from a woman between 18 and 29 years old in good health and CMV-seronegative. This chain connects TRBV5-4 to TRBJ2-7, with a weak D call TRBD1 (5 bases). The specimen sequenced was PBMCs. This CDR3 reads CASSLWAGNEQYF. For the CDR3, the DNA is TGTGCCAGCAGCTTGTGGGCAGGGAACGAGCAGTACTTC.